The T cell receptor (beta chain) under discussion was sequenced for a study of regulatory T cells in long-lasting Graves disease. For TCR beta, libraries came from iRepertoire HTBI primers and Arm-PCR of CDR3 regions. TCRdb analysed the multiplex PCR reads with MiXCR anew, one entry per CDR3 protein. The sample lists 530,000 or so distinct CDR3 sequences; about 13% were seen once. The time point was: newly diagnosed GD, antithyroid drugs for less than 3 months. Extracted PBMC RNA gave rise to the TCR library. This sample also belongs to another study, concerning T cells in Graves' hyperthyroidism and ophthalmopathy.

The source material was peripheral blood mononuclear cells (PBMCs), sampled at new diagnosis, from a patient treated with antithyroid drugs. This receptor was obtained from a young man with Graves disease.

CDR3 sequence: CASRATSGSVGEQYF. The CDR3 DNA is TGTGCCAGCAGGGCGACTAGCGGGAGTGTGGGGGAGCAGTACTTC. The rearrangement joins TRBV2 to TRBJ2-3; 12 nucleotides agree with TRBD2. Matching the DNA end better, TRBJ2-7 makes the J call doubtful. This CDR3 is built from 15 residues. Per the germline V gene, CDR1 is SNHLY and CDR2 is FYNNEI.